A selection of T cell receptor beta chains follows, all from one sample in a study of blood T cell repertoires in COVID-19. Sequenced by immunoSEQ multiplex PCR; TCRdb stores in-frame clones only, minus some. The sample includes roughly 260,000 clones, more than 70% of them seen just once. Sequenced: peripheral blood. These TCRs come from a woman younger than 30 with acute or convalescent COVID-19. CDR3s include the opening cysteine and the closing phenylalanine or tryptophan. A D gene is named only where the DNA matches it firmly. For some rows the clone size is stated as once, few or many, or as a class when expanded; others skip it.

NA	TRBV5-1	TRBJ1-1	NA	CASSAGLPGGAFF
NA	TRBV7-2	TRBJ1-5	NA	CASSLEGRRGNQPQHF
NA	TRBV30	TRBJ2-7	NA	CAWSVAWSPYEQYF
TRBD1	TRBV11-2	TRBJ2-3	NA	CASSYSPPGQGSADTQYF
TRBD1	TRBV10-2	TRBJ2-2	NA	CATPTSGTGVAGELFF
TRBD2	TRBV6-5	TRBJ2-5	NA	CASTKAGGPGETQYF
NA	TRBV27	TRBJ2-2	NA	CASSLFLASPGELFF
NA	TRBV7-2	TRBJ2-1	few	CASSLAATDEQFF
NA	TRBV21-1	TRBJ2-5	NA	CASSKELLAGSETQYF
NA	TRBV5-1	TRBJ1-1	NA	CASSLRQNTEAFF
TRBD2	TRBV29-1	TRBJ2-7	NA	CSVETVGLAGPYEQYF
NA	TRBV18	TRBJ2-3	NA	CASSPLGGTDTQYF
TRBD1	TRBV6-6	TRBJ2-2	NA	CASSQPKDRALLPNTGELFF
TRBD2	TRBV29-1	TRBJ2-1	NA	CSVETGTSGRSSNEQFF
TRBD1	TRBV28	TRBJ2-5	NA	CASSFFTGEETQYF
NA	TRBV19	TRBJ1-5	NA	CASSMKRGPYPNQPQHF
NA	TRBV5-1	TRBJ2-2	NA	CASSLGRLVRGTGELFF
NA	TRBV11-2	TRBJ2-7	NA	CASSFAWQLQYF
NA	TRBV5-8	TRBJ1-2	NA	CASSFRDTNYGYTF
TRBD2	TRBV3-1/TRBV3-2	TRBJ2-7	NA	CASSQTSARSYEQYF
TRBD1	TRBV5-6	TRBJ2-1	NA	CASSFRTGDEQFF
NA	TRBV7-8	TRBJ2-2	NA	CASSLDRDTGELFF
TRBD2	TRBV28	TRBJ2-7	NA	CASRNSGTLYEQYF
TRBD2	TRBV19	TRBJ2-7	NA	CASSIRPLHGGRDTYEQYF
TRBD1	TRBV14	TRBJ1-1	NA	CASSPDRGRTGNTEAFF
TRBD1	TRBV23-1	TRBJ1-3	NA	CASSLGQKNGSGNTIYF
TRBD1	TRBV28	TRBJ1-1	NA	CASSPRQGMNTEAFF
NA	TRBV7-8	TRBJ2-2	NA	CASSSTGNTGELFF
NA	TRBV6-5	TRBJ1-1	NA	CASSYSGGVTEAFF
NA	TRBV28	TRBJ2-3	NA	CASSSGGRTSTDTQYF
TRBD1	TRBV6-5	TRBJ1-1	once	CASSSSTGGLSEAFF
NA	TRBV29-1	TRBJ2-7	NA	CSVGRDYEQYF
NA	TRBV9	TRBJ1-2	NA	CASSDQGATYGYTF
TRBD1	TRBV15	TRBJ1-4	NA	CATSRGTGGGGEKLFF
TRBD1	TRBV5-1	TRBJ1-1	once	CASSTGQGLNTEAFF
TRBD1	TRBV15	TRBJ1-1	NA	CATSRRRQGITEAFF
TRBD1	TRBV28	TRBJ2-7	NA	CASSLTGETYEQYF
NA	TRBV9	TRBJ1-1	NA	CASSGHGNTEAFF
NA	TRBV7-2	TRBJ2-1	NA	CASSLEGPGIGNEQFF
TRBD1	TRBV5-4	TRBJ2-3	NA	CASSLSMGTVYLTDTQYF
TRBD1	TRBV11-2	TRBJ1-1	once	CASSLRGQIMNTEAFF
TRBD1	TRBV2	TRBJ2-7	NA	CASTDNRGLTYEQYF
NA	TRBV19	TRBJ2-7	NA	CASSVGGFSEQYF
NA	TRBV5-4	TRBJ1-4	NA	CASSLGPPGSQEKLFF
NA	TRBV6-5	TRBJ1-3	NA	CASGEGRASGNTIYF
TRBD2	TRBV5-6	TRBJ2-1	few	CASSFGLAGGRYNEQFF
NA	TRBV30	TRBJ1-5	NA	CAWSGGLQGQPQHF
TRBD2	TRBV11-1	TRBJ2-1	NA	CASSSSGNRNEQFF
TRBD2	TRBV4-1	TRBJ2-7	NA	CASSPGLAYEQYF
NA	TRBV5-1	TRBJ1-2	NA	CASSFGQGNGYTF
NA	TRBV19	TRBJ1-1	few	CASSTRANTEAFF
NA	TRBV6-5	TRBJ1-1	many	CASSLSGILNTEAFF
TRBD1	TRBV25-1	TRBJ2-1	once	CATLPWAGQGTDEQFF
TRBD1	TRBV7-2	TRBJ2-7	NA	CASSLVHRDSSLFEQYF
TRBD1	TRBV19	TRBJ1-4	NA	CASSIGTGKATNEKLFF
TRBD2	TRBV2	TRBJ2-5	NA	CASSDRLAGRETQYF
TRBD1	TRBV5-1	TRBJ2-7	NA	CASSWGQGADEQYF
TRBD1	TRBV7-9	TRBJ1-6	NA	CASSFGPTGDNSPLHF
NA	TRBV25-1	TRBJ1-5	NA	CASSDPAGADQPQHF